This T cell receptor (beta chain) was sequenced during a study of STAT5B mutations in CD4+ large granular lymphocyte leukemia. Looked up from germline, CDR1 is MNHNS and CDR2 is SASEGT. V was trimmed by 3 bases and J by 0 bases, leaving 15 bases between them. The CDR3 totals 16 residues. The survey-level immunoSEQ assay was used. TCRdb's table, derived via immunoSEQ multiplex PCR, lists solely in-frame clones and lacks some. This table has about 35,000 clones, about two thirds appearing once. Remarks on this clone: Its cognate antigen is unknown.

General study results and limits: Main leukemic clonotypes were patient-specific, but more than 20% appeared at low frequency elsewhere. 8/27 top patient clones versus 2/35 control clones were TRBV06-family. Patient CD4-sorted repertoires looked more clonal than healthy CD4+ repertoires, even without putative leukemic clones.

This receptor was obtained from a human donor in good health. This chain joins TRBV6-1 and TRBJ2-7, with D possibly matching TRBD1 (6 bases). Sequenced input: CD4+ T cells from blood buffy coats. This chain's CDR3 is CASSDPHSDSSYEQYF. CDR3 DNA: TGTGCCAGCAGTGACCCTCATTCGGACAGCTCCTACGAGCAGTACTTC.